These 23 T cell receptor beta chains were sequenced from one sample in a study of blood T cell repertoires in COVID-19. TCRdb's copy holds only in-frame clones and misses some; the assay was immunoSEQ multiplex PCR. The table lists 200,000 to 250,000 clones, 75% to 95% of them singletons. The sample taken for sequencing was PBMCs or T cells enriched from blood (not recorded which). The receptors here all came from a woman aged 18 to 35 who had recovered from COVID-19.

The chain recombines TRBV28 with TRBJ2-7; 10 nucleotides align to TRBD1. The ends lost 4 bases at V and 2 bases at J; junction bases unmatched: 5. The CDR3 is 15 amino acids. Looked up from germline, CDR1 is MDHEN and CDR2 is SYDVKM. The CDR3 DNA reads TGTGCCAGCAGTTCAATAGGACAGGGGGCCTACGAGCAGTACTTC. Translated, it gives CASSSIGQGAYEQYF.

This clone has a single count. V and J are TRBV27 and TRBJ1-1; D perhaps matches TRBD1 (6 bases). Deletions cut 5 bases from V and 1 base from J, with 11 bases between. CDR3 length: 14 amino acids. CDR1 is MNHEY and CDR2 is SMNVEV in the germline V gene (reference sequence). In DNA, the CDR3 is TGTGCCAGCAGTCAGCAGGGGACGAACACTGAAGCTTTCTTT. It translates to CASSQQGTNTEAFF.

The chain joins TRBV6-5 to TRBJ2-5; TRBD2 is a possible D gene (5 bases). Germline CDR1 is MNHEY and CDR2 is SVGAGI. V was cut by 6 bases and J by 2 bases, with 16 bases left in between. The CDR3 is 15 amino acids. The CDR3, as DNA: TGTGCCAGCAGCCGGGGTTATGGCGGGCAAGAGACCCAGTACTTC. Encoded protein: CASSRGYGGQETQYF.

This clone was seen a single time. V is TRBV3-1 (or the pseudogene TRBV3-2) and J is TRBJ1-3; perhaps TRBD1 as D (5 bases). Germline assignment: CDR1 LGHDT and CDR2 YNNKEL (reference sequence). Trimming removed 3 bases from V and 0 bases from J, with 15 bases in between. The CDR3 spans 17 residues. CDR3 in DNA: TGTGCCAGCAGCCAGTATTGGACACGGTCCTCTGGAAACACCATATATTTT. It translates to CASSQYWTRSSGNTIYF.

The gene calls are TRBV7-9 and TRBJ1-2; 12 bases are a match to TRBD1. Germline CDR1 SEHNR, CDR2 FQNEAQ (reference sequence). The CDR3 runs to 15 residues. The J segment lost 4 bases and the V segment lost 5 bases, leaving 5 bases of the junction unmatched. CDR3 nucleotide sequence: TGTGCCAGCAGCGTAGGGACAGGGGGCATCTATGGCTACACCTTC. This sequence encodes CASSVGTGGIYGYTF.

DNA of the CDR3: TGTGCCAGCAGCCAACGGGAAGCTAACTATGGCTACACCTTC. It specifies CASSQREANYGYTF. The chain recombines TRBV4-2 with TRBJ1-2; D gene uncertain. Germline V gene sequence: CDR1 LGHNA, CDR2 YNFKEQ. The ends were cut back, 2 bases at V and 0 bases at J, with 7 bases in the middle. The CDR3 length is 14 residues.

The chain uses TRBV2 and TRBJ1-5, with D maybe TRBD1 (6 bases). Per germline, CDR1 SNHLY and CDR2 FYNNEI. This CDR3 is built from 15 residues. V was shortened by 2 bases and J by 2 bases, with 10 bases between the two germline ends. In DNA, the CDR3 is TGTGCCAGCAGTGAACAGGGGCTAGGCAATCAGCCCCAGCATTTT. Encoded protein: CASSEQGLGNQPQHF.

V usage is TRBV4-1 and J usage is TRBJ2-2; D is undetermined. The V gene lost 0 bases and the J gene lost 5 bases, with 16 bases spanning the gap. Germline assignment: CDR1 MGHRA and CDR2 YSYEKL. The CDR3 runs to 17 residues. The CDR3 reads CASSQDQWSRETGELFF. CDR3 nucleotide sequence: TGCGCCAGCAGCCAAGATCAATGGAGTCGCGAAACCGGGGAGCTGTTTTTT.

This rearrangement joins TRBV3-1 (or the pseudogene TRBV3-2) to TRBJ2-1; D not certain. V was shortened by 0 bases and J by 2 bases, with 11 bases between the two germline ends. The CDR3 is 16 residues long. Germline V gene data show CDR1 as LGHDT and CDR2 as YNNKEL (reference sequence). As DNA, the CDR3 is TGTGCCAGCAGCCAAGAGGCACTACCCCCCTACAATGAGCAGTTCTTC. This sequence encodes CASSQEALPPYNEQFF.

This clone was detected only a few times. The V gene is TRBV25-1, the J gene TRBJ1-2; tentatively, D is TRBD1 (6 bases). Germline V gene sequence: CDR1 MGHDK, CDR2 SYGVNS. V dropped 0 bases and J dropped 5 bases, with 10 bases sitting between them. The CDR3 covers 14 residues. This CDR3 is CASSEYTGLYGYTF. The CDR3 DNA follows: TGTGCCAGCAGTGAATATACAGGGCTTTATGGCTACACCTTC.

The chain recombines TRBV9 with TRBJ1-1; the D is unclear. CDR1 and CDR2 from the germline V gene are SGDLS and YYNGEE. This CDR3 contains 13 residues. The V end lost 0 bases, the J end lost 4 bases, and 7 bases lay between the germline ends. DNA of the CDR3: TGTGCCAGCAGCGTAGACGGGGTCACTGAAGCTTTCTTT. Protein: CASSVDGVTEAFF.

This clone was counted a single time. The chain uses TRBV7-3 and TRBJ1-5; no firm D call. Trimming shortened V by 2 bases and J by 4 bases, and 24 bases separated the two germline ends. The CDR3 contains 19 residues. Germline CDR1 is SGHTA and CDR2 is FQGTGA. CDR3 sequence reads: CASSLRNPVGGFKNQPQHF. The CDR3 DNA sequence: TGTGCCAGCAGCTTACGTAACCCCGTTGGAGGGTTCAAGAATCAGCCCCAGCATTTT.

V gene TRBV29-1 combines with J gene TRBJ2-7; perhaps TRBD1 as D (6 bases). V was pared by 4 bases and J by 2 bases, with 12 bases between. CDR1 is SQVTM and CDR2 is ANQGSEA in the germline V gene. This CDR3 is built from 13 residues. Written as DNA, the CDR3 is TGCAGCGTTGGCTCGGACAGAGCCTACGAGCAGTACTTC. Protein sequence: CSVGSDRAYEQYF.

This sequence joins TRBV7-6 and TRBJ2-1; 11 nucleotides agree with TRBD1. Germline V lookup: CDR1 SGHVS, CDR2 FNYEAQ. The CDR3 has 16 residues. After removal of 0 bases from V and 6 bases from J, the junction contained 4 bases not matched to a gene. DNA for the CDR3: TGTGCCAGCAGCTTAGCAGGACAGGGGGCAGGCAATGAGCAGTTCTTC. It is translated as CASSLAGQGAGNEQFF.

The CDR3 coding sequence is TGTGCCAGCTCTCTGGAATCGACAGGACTCTACGAGCAGTACTTC. It specifies CASSLESTGLYEQYF. The genes are TRBV6-6 and TRBJ2-7, with D tentatively TRBD1 (6 bases). The germline CDR1 and CDR2 sequences are MNHNY and SVGAGI (reference sequence). The CDR3 is 15 amino acids. Trimming pared 8 bases from V and 3 bases from J, leaving 20 bases between.

CDR3 nucleotides: TGTGCCAGTAGTGGCCAGGACAGGGAAAAACTGTTTTTT. Amino acid sequence: CASSGQDREKLFF. The gene calls are TRBV19 and TRBJ1-4; 7 bases are a match to TRBD1. Germline V CDR1 and CDR2: LNHDA, SQIVND (reference sequence). V dropped 5 bases and J dropped 8; count of bases not matched to a gene: 5. CDR3 size: 13 residues.

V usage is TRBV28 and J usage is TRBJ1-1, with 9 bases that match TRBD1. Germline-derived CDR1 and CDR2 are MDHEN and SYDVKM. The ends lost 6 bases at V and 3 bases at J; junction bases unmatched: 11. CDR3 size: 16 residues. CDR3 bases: TGTGCCAGCAGCCTCCGGGACAGGGAGTCCTACACTGAAGCTTTCTTT. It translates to CASSLRDRESYTEAFF.

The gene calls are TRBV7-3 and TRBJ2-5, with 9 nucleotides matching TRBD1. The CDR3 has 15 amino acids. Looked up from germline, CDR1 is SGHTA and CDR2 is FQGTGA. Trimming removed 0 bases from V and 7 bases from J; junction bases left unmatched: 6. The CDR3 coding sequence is TGTGCCAGCAGCTTAACGGGACAGGGTTTGGGGACCCAGTACTTC. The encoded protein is CASSLTGQGLGTQYF.

CDR3 amino acids: CASSPRVRSEAFF. DNA of the CDR3: TGTGCCAGCTCACCCAGGGTCAGATCTGAAGCTTTCTTT. The gene calls are TRBV18 and TRBJ1-1; possibly TRBD1 for D (5 bases). The CDR3 length is 13 residues. Germline lookup yields CDR1 KGHSH and CDR2 LQKENI. The V end lost 3 bases, the J end lost 6 bases, and 11 bases lay between the germline ends.

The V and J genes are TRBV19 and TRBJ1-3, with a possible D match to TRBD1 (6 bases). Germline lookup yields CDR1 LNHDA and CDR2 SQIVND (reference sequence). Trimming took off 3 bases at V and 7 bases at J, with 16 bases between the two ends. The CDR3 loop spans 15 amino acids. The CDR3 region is CASSIRTGIGNTIYF. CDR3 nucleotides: TGTGCCAGTAGTATCCGCACAGGGATCGGGAACACCATATATTTT.

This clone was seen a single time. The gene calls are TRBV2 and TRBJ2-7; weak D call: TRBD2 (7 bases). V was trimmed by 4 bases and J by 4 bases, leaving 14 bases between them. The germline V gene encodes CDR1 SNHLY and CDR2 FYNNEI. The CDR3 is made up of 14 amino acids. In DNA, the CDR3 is TGTGCCAGCAGTGGGGGGGGCGCGGGTTACGAGCAGTACTTC. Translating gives CASSGGGAGYEQYF.

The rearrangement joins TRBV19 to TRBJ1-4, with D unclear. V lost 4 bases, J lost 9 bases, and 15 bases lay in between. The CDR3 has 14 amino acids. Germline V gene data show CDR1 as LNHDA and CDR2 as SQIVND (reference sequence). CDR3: CASSTQATKQKLFF. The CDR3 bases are TGTGCCAGTAGTACCCAGGCCACAAAACAAAAACTGTTTTTT.

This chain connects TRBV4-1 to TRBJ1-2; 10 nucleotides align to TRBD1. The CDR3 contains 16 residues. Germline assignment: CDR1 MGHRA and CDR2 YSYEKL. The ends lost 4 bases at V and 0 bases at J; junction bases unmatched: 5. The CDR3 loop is CASSLFDRGPNYGYTF. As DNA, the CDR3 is TGCGCCAGCAGCCTTTTTGACAGGGGGCCTAACTATGGCTACACCTTC.